What follows is one T cell receptor (beta chain) and its context. Antigen specificity is unknown. In the PCR, 60 Vbeta and 13 Jbeta primers were used. Data came from immunoSEQ multiplex PCR; TCRdb stores just in-frame clones and leaves some out. The table records 150,000 to 160,000 clones, approximately 74% of them present only once. This specimen comes from a study of cytomegalovirus exposure and HLA in healthy donors. Findings of the study overall: Presence/absence analyses treated sequencing depth as roughly uniform across donors.

CDR1 LNHDA and CDR2 SQIVND come from the germline V gene (reference sequence). The CDR3 loop spans 15 amino acids. The junction had 8 bases not matched to a gene; V was cut back by 2 bases and J by 7 bases. The sequencing sample was made of PBMCs. The receptor comes from a man aged 25 to 45 in good health and CMV-seronegative. This chain connects TRBV19 to TRBJ2-7, with 10 bases matching TRBD2. In DNA form, the CDR3 reads TGTGCCAGTAGTATAAGAGCGGGGGGGTCGAGGGAGCAGTACTTC. It yields the protein CASSIRAGGSREQYF.